The next 8 T cell receptor beta chains were all read from a single sample in a study of blood T cell repertoires in COVID-19. Here immunoSEQ multiplex PCR was the method, and the copy in TCRdb shows in-frame clones only, minus some. In the table there are just over 300,000 clones, around 92% of which are singletons. Specimen: peripheral blood. Receptors originate from a woman aged 25 to 45 with COVID-19, enrolled during active disease.

The chain recombines TRBV15 with TRBJ1-6; perhaps TRBD1 as D (5 bases). The CDR3 spans 13 residues. Trimming cost V 5 bases and J 7 bases, with 9 bases left between them. CDR1 is LNHNV, CDR2 YYDKDF, per germline (reference sequence). Here the CDR3 DNA reads TGTGCCACCAGCCCCGACAGAAATTCACCCCTCCACTTT. It specifies CATSPDRNSPLHF.

This clone was recorded only once. CDR3 sequence: CASSLSVGRVAEETQYF. The DNA of the CDR3 is TGCGCCAGCAGCTTGTCAGTCGGGAGGGTAGCGGAAGAGACCCAGTACTTC. This chain uses TRBV5-1 with TRBJ2-5, with 8 bases that match TRBD2. The CDR3 length is 17 residues. CDR1 and CDR2 from the germline V gene are SGHRS and YFSETQ. V shed 1 base, J shed 3 bases, and the junction held 11 bases outside the gene matches.

J is TRBJ1-4 and V is TRBV4-1, with a tentative D call TRBD1 (5 bases). This CDR3 has 14 amino acids. Trimming took 3 bases from V and 8 from J, leaving 13 bases between them. Germline loops: CDR1 MGHRA, CDR2 YSYEKL. The CDR3 loop reads CASSHVTGYEKLFF. The CDR3 DNA follows: TGCGCCAGCAGCCATGTAACAGGTTACGAAAAACTGTTTTTT.

V gene TRBV6-6 combines with J gene TRBJ2-3; tentatively, D is TRBD2 (5 bases). From germline, CDR1 is MNHNY and CDR2 SVGAGI (reference sequence). Trimming removed 9 bases at V and 1 base at J, with 14 bases between. CDR3 size: 14 residues. CDR3 nucleotides: TGTGCCAGTAAGGACTGGCGGGGCACAGATACGCAGTATTTT. It is translated as CASKDWRGTDTQYF.

The chain combines TRBV7-9 with TRBJ1-4, with D maybe TRBD1 (6 bases). The length of the CDR3 is 16 residues. Trimming removed 2 bases from V and 4 bases from J, with 14 bases in between. The V gene's germline CDR1 is SEHNR and CDR2 FQNEAQ (reference sequence). This chain's CDR3 is CASSLRQGLYNEKLFF. CDR3 coding DNA: TGTGCCAGCAGCTTAAGGCAGGGGCTGTATAATGAAAAACTGTTTTTT.

The chain employs TRBV18 and TRBJ2-1; 10 bases match TRBD1. Germline V gene lookup returns CDR1 KGHSH and CDR2 LQKENI. The CDR3 covers 15 residues. V was clipped by 2 bases and J by 9 bases; unmatched bases: 7. For the CDR3, the DNA is TGTGCCAGCTCACCAGGGACAGGGGCATCAGGTGAGCAGTTCTTC. Translation gives CASSPGTGASGEQFF.

The V and J genes are TRBV18 and TRBJ1-1; no clear D gene. The CDR3 runs to 14 residues. Trimming removed 2 bases at V and 1 base at J, with 8 bases between. The germline V gene has CDR1 KGHSH and CDR2 LQKENI. CDR3 bases: TGTGCCAGCTCACCAGGGCCAGGGAACACTGAAGCTTTCTTT. Protein product: CASSPGPGNTEAFF.

This chain links TRBV6-5 with TRBJ1-6; 7 nucleotides align to TRBD1. CDR1 is MNHEY and CDR2 is SVGAGI in the germline V gene. This CDR3 is built from 12 residues. With 4 bases clipped from V and 16 bases from J, the junction kept 7 bases outside the gene matches. CDR3 region: CASSFSGQNLHF. The CDR3 nucleotides are TGTGCCAGCAGTTTCTCGGGACAGAATCTCCACTTT.